Listed below are T cell receptor beta chains from one sample, sequenced in a study of T cells in Graves' hyperthyroidism and ophthalmopathy. TCRdb re-derived calls from the multiplex PCR reads in MiXCR, one entry per CDR3 protein. The sample records 490,000 or so distinct CDR3 sequences, just under 20% being singletons. Specimen: blood. The origin of the receptors is a man aged 35 to 55 with Graves' ophthalmopathy. CDR3s include the opening cysteine and the closing phenylalanine or tryptophan. A D gene is named only where the DNA matches it firmly. Only part of the rows carry a size: once, few, many, or a class if the clone is expanded.

v_gene	d_gene	j_gene	abundance	CDR3nt	CDR3aa
TRBV7-2	NA	TRBJ2-5	many	TGTGCCAGCAGCCGGGACCGGAGGACGGAGACCCAGTACTTC	CASSRDRRTETQYF
TRBV28	TRBD1	TRBJ1-4	NA	TGTGCCAGCGGGACAGGGGACGAAAAACTGTTTTTT	CASGTGDEKLFF
TRBV13	TRBD1	TRBJ2-5	NA	TGTGCCAGCAGCAAAACAGGGGGAAATTTAGAGACCCAGTACTTC	CASSKTGGNLETQYF
TRBV29-1	NA	TRBJ2-2	NA	TGCAGCGTTGCTAGGCCTAACACCGGGGAGCTGTTTTTT	CSVARPNTGELFF
TRBV30	TRBD2	TRBJ2-3	many	TGTGCCTGGAGACGGCGGGGGGGCACAGATACGCAGTATTTT	CAWRRRGGTDTQYF
TRBV7-8	NA	TRBJ1-4	many	TGTGCCAGCAGCTTCGGACAGAGTAATGAAAAACTGTTTTTT	CASSFGQSNEKLFF
TRBV4-1	TRBD2	TRBJ2-3	NA	TGCGCCAGCAGCCAAAGACTAGCGGGCCCCACAGATACGCAGTATTTT	CASSQRLAGPTDTQYF
TRBV7-3	NA	TRBJ1-2	NA	TGTGCCAGCAGCTTAACGTCCTTCGGGGGGGGCGGCTACACCTTC	CASSLTSFGGGGYTF
TRBV7-2	TRBD2	TRBJ2-3	many	TGTGCCAGCAGCTCCGCGGGAGGGCCTGACGCGCAGTATTTT	CASSSAGGPDAQYF
TRBV12-3/TRBV12-4	NA	TRBJ2-7	NA	TGTGCCAGCAGTTTAGCTCCGCAGGGACCCGAGCAGTACTTC	CASSLAPQGPEQYF
TRBV7-9	TRBD1	TRBJ2-7	many	TGTGCCAGCAGAGGACAGGGGGGCAACGAGCAGTACTTC	CASRGQGGNEQYF
TRBV28	NA	TRBJ2-1	many	TGTGCCAGCAGTTTGTCAGGCGGGGCCATCTCCTACAATGAGCAGTTCTTC	CASSLSGGAISYNEQFF
TRBV20-1	TRBD2	TRBJ2-7	NA	TGCAGTTCTCTTAGCGGGGGAAATATAGGGGAGCAGTACTTC	CSSLSGGNIGEQYF
TRBV27	NA	TRBJ2-3	many	TGTGCCAGCAGTTTAAGGCAGAGCACAGATACGCAGTATTTT	CASSLRQSTDTQYF
TRBV20-1	NA	TRBJ2-7	NA	TGCAGTGCTAGAGATCAAGGCGGTGCCTACGAGCAGTACTTC	CSARDQGGAYEQYF
TRBV27	NA	TRBJ2-1	few	TGTGCCAGCAGTTGGGTCGGGGCTGAGCAGTTCTTC	CASSWVGAEQFF
TRBV19	NA	TRBJ2-7	NA	TGTGCCAGTAGTATTGACGGGGGGCCCTTCTACAAGCAGTACTTC	CASSIDGGPFYKQYF
TRBV14	NA	TRBJ2-5	NA	TGTGCCAGCAGCCAACGGCTGGGGGCAGAGACCCAGTACTTC	CASSQRLGAETQYF
TRBV18	NA	TRBJ2-7	many	TGTGCCAGCTCGCCCACAGGGAGCTCCTACGAGCAGTACTTC	CASSPTGSSYEQYF
TRBV10-1	NA	TRBJ2-5	few	TGCGCCAGCAGTGAGACAGTCTCGAGGACCCAGTACTTC	CASSETVSRTQYF
TRBV29-1	NA	TRBJ1-2	NA	TGCAGCGTTGAAGATAAGCGGGGCAGGTATGGCTACACCTTC	CSVEDKRGRYGYTF
TRBV11-2	TRBD2	TRBJ2-1	NA	TGTGCCAGCCGGGGATCTAGCGGGAGAGGGCATGAGCAGTTCTTC	CASRGSSGRGHEQFF
TRBV7-2	NA	TRBJ2-7	many	TGTGCCAGCAGTACCGGGACTCTTTCCTACGAGCAGTACTTC	CASSTGTLSYEQYF
TRBV6-5	NA	TRBJ1-3	few	TGTGCCAGCAGTTACTCGAACAAGGGACGAAGCTCTGGAAACACCATATATTTT	CASSYSNKGRSSGNTIYF
TRBV5-1	NA	TRBJ2-7	many	TGCGCCAGTACTGGGGAGTACGAGCAGTACTTC	CASTGEYEQYF
TRBV20-1	TRBD2	TRBJ2-1	NA	TGCAGCCCGCTAGCGGGAATGGGAAATGAGCAGTTCTTC	CSPLAGMGNEQFF
TRBV19	NA	TRBJ2-5	few	TGTGCCAGTAGTATAGCCATGATTGGGGAGACCCAGTACTTC	CASSIAMIGETQYF
TRBV28	NA	TRBJ1-5	many	TGTGCCAGCAGTAGGGGGGTTTCCAATCAGCCCCAGCATTTT	CASSRGVSNQPQHF
TRBV20-1	NA	TRBJ2-1	few	TGCAGTGCTCCCGGTGGGGGGATTTCCTACAATGAGCAGTTCTTC	CSAPGGGISYNEQFF
TRBV3-1	TRBD1	TRBJ1-3	few	TGTGCCAGCAGCCAAGGACAGGGACTCGGCACCATATATTTT	CASSQGQGLGTIYF
TRBV12-3/TRBV12-4	NA	TRBJ1-4	NA	TGTGCCAGCGGGACTACAACTAATGAAAAACTGTTTTTT	CASGTTTNEKLFF
TRBV12-3/TRBV12-4	TRBD2	TRBJ2-2	NA	TGTGCCAGCAGTTACGACGCGGGAGCTTACACCGGGGAGCTGTTTTTT	CASSYDAGAYTGELFF
TRBV28	TRBD1	TRBJ1-5	NA	TGTGCCAGCAGTTTAGCAGGGGGCGTCCAGCCCCAGCATTTT	CASSLAGGVQPQHF
TRBV20-1	TRBD2	TRBJ2-3	few	TGCAGTGCTCTACTACGGGGGGGCCGGGGCACAGATACGCAGTATTTT	CSALLRGGRGTDTQYF
TRBV12-3/TRBV12-4	NA	TRBJ1-2	many	TGTGCCAGCAGTTTCGTGACAGGAAATTATGGCTACACCTTC	CASSFVTGNYGYTF
TRBV4-1	NA	TRBJ2-3	few	TGCGCCAGCAGTTTGCGACACACGACAGATACGCAGTATTTT	CASSLRHTTDTQYF
TRBV18	NA	TRBJ2-6	NA	TGTGCCAGCTCACCGCGGGGATCTGGGGCCAACGTCCTGACTTTC	CASSPRGSGANVLTF
TRBV29-1	TRBD2	TRBJ2-1	many	TGCAGCGGTCGACCCGGGGGGGTGAGCAATGAGCAGTTCTTC	CSGRPGGVSNEQFF
TRBV10-3	NA	TRBJ2-7	NA	TGTGCCATCAGGCTAGGGGGGGGGCCTTACGAGCAGTACTTC	CAIRLGGGPYEQYF
TRBV20-1	NA	TRBJ1-4	many	TGCAGTGCCCGCCCGCGGGGGGATGAAAAACTGTTTTTT	CSARPRGDEKLFF
TRBV10-3	TRBD1	TRBJ1-1	few	TGTGCCATCAGTGAGAGGACAGGACTGAACACTGAAGCTTTCTTT	CAISERTGLNTEAFF
TRBV12-3/TRBV12-4	NA	TRBJ1-4	NA	TGTGCCAGCAGTTTAGCCTCAACTAATGAAAAACTGTTTTTT	CASSLASTNEKLFF
TRBV6-2/TRBV6-3	NA	TRBJ1-5	NA	TGTGCCAGCAACAAACAGGGAATTCGTCAGCCCCAGCATTTT	CASNKQGIRQPQHF